The 16 T cell receptor beta chains below all came from one sample that was sequenced in a study of Ad26.COV2.S vaccination and SARS-CoV-2 variants (dated by TCRdb to about 2021). Libraries were built with the immunoSEQ multiplex PCR assay. TCRdb re-hosts the immuneACCESS table, in-frame sequences only. Its copies lack some clones; in the studies checked, an unresolved V gene accounts for under half of them, and the cause for the rest is not known. The sample yields roughly 92,000 clones; 82% were counted once. The ten largest clonotypes hold approximately 16% of the sample. According to the study, the label for this sample's time point signals: individuals recovered from natural SARS-CoV-2 infection. The sequenced sample was peripheral blood, obtained after recovery from COVID-19. The receptors derive from a human donor who had recovered from COVID-19.

This clone has more than one count but fewer than ten. The gene calls are TRBV7-9 and TRBJ2-7; D uncertain. This CDR3 has 11 residues. Germline assignment: CDR1 SEHNR and CDR2 FQNEAQ (reference sequence). The V end was cut by 5 bases, the J end by 6 bases, with 8 bases between. Here the CDR3 reads CASSPAVEQYF. For the CDR3, the DNA is TGTGCCAGCAGCCCTGCAGTCGAGCAGTACTTC.

The chain is built from TRBV28 and TRBJ2-2; maybe TRBD1 (6 bases). The germline V and J ends were trimmed by 6 bases and 4 bases, with 15 bases remaining between them. Germline CDR1 and CDR2: MDHEN and SYDVKM. This CDR3 region has 15 residues. The CDR3 loop is CASRNTGSGTGELFF. The DNA for the CDR3 is TGTGCCAGCAGAAATACAGGGAGTGGCACCGGGGAGCTGTTTTTT. The entire variable domain, with the rest obtained from reference TRBV28 and TRBJ2-2, is as follows: DVKVTQSSRYLVKRTGEKVFLECVQDMDHENMFWYRQDPGLGLRLIYFSYDVKMKEKGDIPEGYSVSREKKERFSLILESASTNQTSMYLCASRNTGSGTGELFFGEGSRLTVL.

V and J are TRBV5-1 and TRBJ1-2, with D hard to call. V dropped 0 bases and J dropped 6 bases, with 12 bases sitting between them. The CDR3 sequence is 14 residues long. CDR1 is SGHRS and CDR2 is YFSETQ in the germline V gene. CDR3 bases: TGCGCCAGCAGCTTGGGTGGCGGAGGTGATGGCTACACCTTC. This sequence encodes CASSLGGGGDGYTF.

The chain couples TRBV28 to TRBJ2-5; no clear D gene. The CDR3 has 15 amino acids. Germline CDR1 is MDHEN and CDR2 is SYDVKM. Between the trimmed V and J ends, which lost 1 base and 6 bases, there was a span of 15 bases. In nucleotides, the CDR3 is TGTGCCAGCAGTTTATTTAGACGAGATTGGAAGACCCAGTACTTC. This encodes CASSLFRRDWKTQYF.

J is TRBJ2-7 and V is TRBV11-3; D remains ambiguous. The germline V gene encodes CDR1 SGHNT and CDR2 YENEEA. The V and J ends lost 4 bases and 6 bases respectively, with 19 bases between them. This CDR3 comprises 15 residues. CDR3 residues: CASSYSGSRPGEQYF. CDR3 nucleotide sequence: TGTGCCAGCAGCTATTCCGGGTCCCGACCAGGCGAGCAGTACTTC.

The chain has TRBV7-8 and TRBJ1-2; unclear D gene. Between the trimmed V and J ends, which lost 10 bases and 10 bases, there was a span of 22 bases. Germline lookup yields CDR1 SGHVS and CDR2 FQNEAQ. The CDR3 sequence is 13 residues long. CDR3 DNA sequence: TGTGCCATCGCCCCTCCCCCTGACCCGCCCTACACCTTC. This encodes CAIAPPPDPPYTF.

The chain carries TRBV5-1 and TRBJ1-2, with 7 nucleotides matching TRBD1. CDR1 is SGHRS, CDR2 YFSETQ, per germline. Trimming at V came to 6 bases and at J to 2 bases, leaving 7 bases not matched to a gene. The CDR3 totals 14 residues. For the CDR3, the DNA is TGCGCCAGCAAATTACAGGGACAGAACTATGGCTACACCTTC. Translated, it gives CASKLQGQNYGYTF.

The J gene is TRBJ2-3, the V gene TRBV25-1; 11 bases agree with TRBD2. Trimming at V came to 4 bases and at J to 5 bases, leaving 2 bases not matched to a gene. CDR1 and CDR2 from the germline V gene are MGHDK and SYGVNS. This CDR3 spans 14 amino acids. In DNA, the CDR3 is TGTGCCAGCAGTGGACTAGCGGGGCAAGATACGCAGTATTTT. As protein: CASSGLAGQDTQYF.

The gene calls are TRBV4-3 and TRBJ2-5, with D perhaps given as TRBD1 or TRBD2 (5 bases each). V dropped 0 bases and J dropped 9 bases, with 11 bases sitting between them. There are 13 residues in the CDR3. Germline CDR1 and CDR2: LGHNA and YSLEER. This CDR3 reads CASSQDLGDPQYF. The CDR3 DNA sequence: TGCGCCAGCAGCCAAGATTTGGGGGATCCCCAGTACTTC.

The gene calls are TRBV7-7 and TRBJ2-2; tentative D call: TRBD1 (5 bases). The CDR3 extends over 16 amino acids. V was clipped by 1 base and J by 4 bases, with 13 bases between them. Per the germline V gene, CDR1 is SSHAT and CDR2 is FNYEAQ (reference sequence). The CDR3 protein is CASSLGQSPITGELFF. The DNA of the CDR3 is TGTGCCAGCAGCTTAGGACAGTCACCGATCACCGGGGAGCTGTTTTTT. Variable domain in full (rest from reference TRBV7-7 and TRBJ2-2): GAGVSQSPRYKVTKRGQDVTLRCDPISSHATLYWYQQALGQGPEFLTYFNYEAQPDKSGLPSDRFSAERPEGSISTLTIQRTEQRDSAMYRCASSLGQSPITGELFFGEGSRLTVL.

This chain links TRBV19 with TRBJ2-7; TRBD1 might be the D (5 bases). The V end was cut by 3 bases, the J end by 5 bases, with 17 bases between. CDR1 is LNHDA and CDR2 is SQIVND in the germline V gene (reference sequence). CDR3 length equals 15 residues. The chain's CDR3 is CASSIAQEITHEQYF. The CDR3 DNA reads as TGTGCCAGTAGTATTGCACAGGAGATCACCCACGAGCAGTACTTC.

There are a few counts of this clone. The genes are TRBV4-3 and TRBJ2-7, with D possibly matching TRBD2 (7 bases). The germline V gene encodes CDR1 LGHNA and CDR2 YSLEER. This CDR3 is built from 16 residues. V lost 0 bases and J lost 2, with 14 bases in between. CDR3 protein: CASSQEWGGQPYEQYF. The CDR3 nucleotides are TGCGCCAGCAGCCAAGAGTGGGGGGGCCAACCCTACGAGCAGTACTTC.

The chain employs TRBV3-1 (or the pseudogene TRBV3-2) and TRBJ2-7; no clear D gene. The length of the CDR3 is 14 residues. The germline V and J ends were trimmed by 2 bases and 9 bases, with 17 bases remaining between them. Germline CDR1 and CDR2: LGHDT and YNNKEL (reference sequence). In DNA, the CDR3 is TGTGCCAGCAGCCAATCTGGACCGACCCGCTGGCAGTACTTC. Translated, it gives CASSQSGPTRWQYF.

The rearrangement uses TRBV14 and TRBJ1-1; 10 bases are a match to TRBD1. After removal of 2 bases from V and 6 bases from J, the junction contained 9 bases not matched to a gene. The germline CDR1 and CDR2 sequences are SGHDN and FVKESK. The CDR3 consists of 16 residues. CDR3 in amino acids: CASSQLGRDRGPEAFF. The CDR3 coding sequence is TGTGCCAGCAGCCAATTGGGCCGGGACAGGGGACCTGAAGCTTTCTTT.

The J gene is TRBJ2-2, the V gene TRBV7-6; no clear D gene. Trimming took 5 bases from V and 4 from J, leaving 14 bases between them. Germline V gene data show CDR1 as SGHVS and CDR2 as FNYEAQ. This CDR3 region has 15 residues. The CDR3 loop is CASSLGQVRTGELFF. The CDR3 DNA sequence: TGTGCCAGCAGCCTCGGGCAAGTCCGCACCGGGGAGCTGTTTTTT.

This chain connects TRBV27 to TRBJ2-1; 7 bases are a match to TRBD2. J was trimmed by 9 bases and V by 3 bases; bases with no gene match: 8. The CDR3 has 14 amino acids. Germline V CDR1 and CDR2: MNHEY, SMNVEV (reference sequence). CDR3 coding DNA: TGTGCCAGCAGTTTTAGCGGGTACGGGAGTGAGCAGTTCTTC. It specifies CASSFSGYGSEQFF.